This T cell receptor (beta chain) is from a study of T cells in women clearing cervical HPV infection. Across the whole study: Women with histologically confirmed HPV16-related CIN3 or worse, 2 with invasive cancer, served as cases. Blood came at first lesion visit for cases, post-clearance for controls.

A word on this clone: Antigen specificity is unknown. The missing CDR3 end, 3 residues past where the read stops, is filled in from the germline J gene.

CDR3 size: 14 residues. Germline CDR1 reads DFQATT; CDR2 reads SNEGSKA (reference sequence). With 2 bases removed from V and 3 bases from J, the gap between germline ends came to 10 bases. Study-wide results and limits: Cases carried less TRBV6-7 than controls: about 0.1% versus 0.15%.

TCRdb keeps only in-frame clones here, not all; method: immunoSEQ multiplex PCR. In all, the sample yields around 30,000 clones. Sequencing was performed on blood buffy coat. The genes are TRBV20-1 and TRBJ2-2; D is possibly TRBD1 (6 bases). The TCR was taken from a woman aged 18 to 75 with a cervical HPV16 infection that either progressed to CIN3+ or cleared (not recorded which). The covered CDR3 bases are TGCAGTGCTAGAAGTCCAGGGGACACCGGGGAG. Residues: CSARSPGDTGE. The full CDR3 protein is CSARSPGDTGELFF.